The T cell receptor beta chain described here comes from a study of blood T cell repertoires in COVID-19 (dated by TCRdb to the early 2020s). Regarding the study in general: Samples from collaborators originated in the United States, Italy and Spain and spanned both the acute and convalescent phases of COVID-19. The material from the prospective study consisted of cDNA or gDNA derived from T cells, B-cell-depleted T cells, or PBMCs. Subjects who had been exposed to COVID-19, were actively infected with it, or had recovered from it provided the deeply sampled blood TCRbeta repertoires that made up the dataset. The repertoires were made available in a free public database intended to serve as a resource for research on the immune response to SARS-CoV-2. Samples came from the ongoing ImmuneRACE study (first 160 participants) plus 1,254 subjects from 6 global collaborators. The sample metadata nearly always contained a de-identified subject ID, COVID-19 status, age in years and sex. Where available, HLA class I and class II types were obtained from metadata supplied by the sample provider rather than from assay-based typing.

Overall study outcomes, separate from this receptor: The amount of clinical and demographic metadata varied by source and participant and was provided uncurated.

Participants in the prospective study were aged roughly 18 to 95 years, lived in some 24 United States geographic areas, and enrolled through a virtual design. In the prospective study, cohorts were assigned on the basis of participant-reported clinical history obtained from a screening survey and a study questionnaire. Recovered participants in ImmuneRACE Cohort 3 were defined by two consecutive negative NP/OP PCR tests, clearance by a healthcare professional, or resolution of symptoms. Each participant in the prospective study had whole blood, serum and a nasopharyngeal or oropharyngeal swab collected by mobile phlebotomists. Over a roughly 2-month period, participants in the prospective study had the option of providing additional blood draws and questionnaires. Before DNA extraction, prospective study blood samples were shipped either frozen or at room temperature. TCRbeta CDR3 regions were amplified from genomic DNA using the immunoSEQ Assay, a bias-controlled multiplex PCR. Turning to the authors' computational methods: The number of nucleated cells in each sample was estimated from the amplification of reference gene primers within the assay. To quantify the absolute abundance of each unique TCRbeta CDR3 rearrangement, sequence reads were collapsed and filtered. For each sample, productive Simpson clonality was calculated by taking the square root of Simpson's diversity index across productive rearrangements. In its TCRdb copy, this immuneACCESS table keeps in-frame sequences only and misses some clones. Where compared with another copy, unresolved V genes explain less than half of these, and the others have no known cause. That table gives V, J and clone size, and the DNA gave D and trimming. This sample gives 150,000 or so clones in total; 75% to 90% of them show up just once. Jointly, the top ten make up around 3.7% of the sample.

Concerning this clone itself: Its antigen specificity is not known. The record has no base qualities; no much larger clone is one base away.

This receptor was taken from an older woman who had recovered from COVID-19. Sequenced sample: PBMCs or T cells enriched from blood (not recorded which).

The nucleotide sequence reads as follows: TGTGCCAGCAGCTTTGACAGGGAATTACAGTACTTC. Translated, this gives CASSFDRELQYF. This chain is built from TRBV5-6 and TRBJ2-7; TRBD1 agrees with 7 junctional bases. CDR1 SGHDT and CDR2 YYEEEE were looked up in the germline V gene. The CDR3 holds 12 amino acids from the cysteine to the phenylalanine. Only CDR3 DNA remains: 36 bases, in frame from the first base. V is pruned by 2 bases and J by 10 bases, leaving 6 bases of the junction without a gene match. With all but the CDR3 taken from the reference TRBV5-6 and TRBJ2-7 genes, the full variable domain is: DAGVTQSPTHLIKTRGQQVTLRCSPKSGHDTVSWYQQALGQGPQFIFQYYEEEERQRGNFPDRFSGHQFPNYSSELNVNALLLGDSALYLCASSFDRELQYFGPGTRLTVT.